A single sample gave rise to the 9 T cell receptor beta chains below, sequenced in a study of a mutant IDH1 vaccine in newly diagnosed glioma. Some clones are missing from TCRdb's copy, which holds only in-frame ones; the method was immunoSEQ multiplex PCR. The data show just over 60,000 clones, around 86% seen once. As to time point: week 47, end of study. Each vaccine dose was 300 ug of mutant IDH1 20-mer peptide, with topical imiquimod. These receptors' targets are unknown. The sample consisted of PBMCs, taken from a glioma patient whose treatment included an IDH1 peptide vaccine. Receptor source: a man younger than 40 with glioma.

This clone has just one count. The chain uses TRBV4-1 and TRBJ2-3, with 10 positions matching TRBD2. From germline, CDR1 is MGHRA and CDR2 YSYEKL. The CDR3 is made up of 15 amino acids. The junction had 3 bases not matched to a gene; V was cut back by 4 bases and J by 2 bases. The DNA of the CDR3 is TGCGCCAGCAGCCTTCTAGCGGGGGTCACAGATACGCAGTATTTT. The encoded protein is CASSLLAGVTDTQYF.

A note on this clone: Sequence at one end of the junction differs from germline and may be a read error. The chain couples TRBV7-9 to TRBJ2-5, with 7 nucleotides matching TRBD2. CDR1 and CDR2 (germline): SEHNR, FQNEAQ (reference sequence). The CDR3 has 14 amino acids. The CDR3 region is CASSSQEAGYTQYF. CDR3 bases: TGTGCCAGCAGCTCCCAGGAAGCGGGGTACACCCAATACTTC.

This rearrangement joins TRBV13 to TRBJ1-1, with 7 bases fitting TRBD1. Germline CDR1 is PRHDT and CDR2 is FYEKMQ (reference sequence). This CDR3 has 14 residues. CDR3 in amino acids: CAGVEGATDTEAFF. Written as DNA, the CDR3 is TGTGCTGGAGTGGAGGGGGCGACGGACACTGAAGCTTTCTTT.

This chain joins TRBV19 and TRBJ1-2; 10 nucleotides line up with TRBD1. The CDR3 spans 19 residues. V lost 0 bases and J lost 6; bases outside the gene matches: 16. Germline lookup yields CDR1 LNHDA and CDR2 SQIVND (reference sequence). CDR3 nucleotide sequence: TGTGCCAGTAGTATAGATCTTGGGGACAGGGGAATGGATGGGGATGGCTACACCTTC. This codes for CASSIDLGDRGMDGDGYTF.

V is TRBV21-1 and J is TRBJ2-1; the tabulated D call, TRBD2, remains unverified against the DNA. TRBV21-1 is recorded as a pseudogene. The CDR3 contains 16 residues. The CDR3 loop is CASSKVAKSSYNEQFF. The DNA for the CDR3 is TGTGCCAGCAGCAAAGTAGCGAAGAGCTCCTACAATGAGCAGTTCTTC.

The chain uses TRBV27 and TRBJ1-6; 7 bases match TRBD1. CDR3 length equals 13 residues. Germline assignment: CDR1 MNHEY and CDR2 SMNVEV (reference sequence). Trimming at V came to 8 bases and at J to 6 bases, leaving 4 bases not matched to a gene. The CDR3 loop is CASGRGSNSPLHF. DNA of the CDR3: TGTGCCAGCGGCAGGGGGTCTAATTCACCCCTCCACTTT.

The J gene is TRBJ1-5, the V gene TRBV27; D is undetermined. V lost 10 bases, J lost 0 bases, and 16 bases lay in between. CDR1 and CDR2 (germline): MNHEY, SMNVEV (reference sequence). The CDR3 runs 15 residues. Here the CDR3 DNA reads TGTGCCACCCCGGATGACGATAGTAGCAATCAGCCCCAGCATTTT. Translation gives CATPDDDSSNQPQHF.

This chain uses TRBV27 with TRBJ2-7, with D perhaps TRBD1 (6 bases). CDR1 is MNHEY, CDR2 SMNVEV, per germline (reference sequence). CDR3 length: 15 amino acids. Trimming took 4 bases from V and 2 from J, leaving 15 bases between them. CDR3 protein: CASSSLLGDTYEQYF. CDR3 DNA sequence: TGTGCCAGCAGTTCCCTTCTGGGGGACACCTACGAGCAGTACTTC.

The chain recombines TRBV5-1 with TRBJ2-1, with D possibly matching TRBD1 (5 bases). The ends were cut back, 0 bases at V and 9 bases at J, with 10 bases in the middle. The CDR3 is made up of 13 amino acids. CDR1 is SGHRS and CDR2 is YFSETQ in the germline V gene. The chain's CDR3 is CASSLAGYSEQFF. The DNA for the CDR3 is TGCGCCAGCAGCTTGGCAGGGTATAGTGAGCAGTTCTTC.